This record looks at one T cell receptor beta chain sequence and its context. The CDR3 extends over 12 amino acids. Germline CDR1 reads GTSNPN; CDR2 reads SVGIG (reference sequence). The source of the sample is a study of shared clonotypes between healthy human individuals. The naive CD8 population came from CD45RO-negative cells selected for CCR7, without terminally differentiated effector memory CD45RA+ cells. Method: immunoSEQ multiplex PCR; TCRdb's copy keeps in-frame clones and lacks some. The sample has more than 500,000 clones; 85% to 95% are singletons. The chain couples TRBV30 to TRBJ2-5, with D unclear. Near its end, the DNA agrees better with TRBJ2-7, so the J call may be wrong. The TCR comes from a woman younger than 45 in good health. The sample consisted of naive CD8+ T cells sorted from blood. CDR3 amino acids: CAWSVLLYEQYF. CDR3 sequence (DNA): TGTGCCTGGAGTGTATTACTCTACGAGCAGTACTTC.